Sequencing of this T cell receptor (beta chain) was carried out in a study of blood T cell repertoires in COVID-19. Whole-study context: From the United States, Italy and Spain came samples of acute and convalescent COVID-19. The analysed material was cDNA or gDNA that came from T cells, B-cell-depleted T cells, or PBMCs.

Per the original methods: Amplification of reference gene primers provided the estimated nucleated cell counts. Some clones are missing from TCRdb's copy, which holds only in-frame ones; the method was immunoSEQ multiplex PCR. D and trimming come from the DNA, and the V and J calls and clone size come from that table. The sample lists 120,000 to 150,000 clones; approximately 88% were seen once. V shed 2 bases, J shed 6 bases, and the junction held 10 bases outside the gene matches. The CDR3 spans 16 residues. The germline CDR1 and CDR2 sequences are SGHTA and FQGNSA. Sequenced material: peripheral blood. This sequence originates from a human donor in a cohort sampled during active COVID-19. V is TRBV7-2 and J is TRBJ2-7; TRBD2 aligns across 10 bases. The CDR3 is CASSLRPQLAGTEQYF. The DNA for the CDR3 is TGTGCCAGCAGCTTAAGGCCCCAACTAGCGGGGACCGAGCAGTACTTC.